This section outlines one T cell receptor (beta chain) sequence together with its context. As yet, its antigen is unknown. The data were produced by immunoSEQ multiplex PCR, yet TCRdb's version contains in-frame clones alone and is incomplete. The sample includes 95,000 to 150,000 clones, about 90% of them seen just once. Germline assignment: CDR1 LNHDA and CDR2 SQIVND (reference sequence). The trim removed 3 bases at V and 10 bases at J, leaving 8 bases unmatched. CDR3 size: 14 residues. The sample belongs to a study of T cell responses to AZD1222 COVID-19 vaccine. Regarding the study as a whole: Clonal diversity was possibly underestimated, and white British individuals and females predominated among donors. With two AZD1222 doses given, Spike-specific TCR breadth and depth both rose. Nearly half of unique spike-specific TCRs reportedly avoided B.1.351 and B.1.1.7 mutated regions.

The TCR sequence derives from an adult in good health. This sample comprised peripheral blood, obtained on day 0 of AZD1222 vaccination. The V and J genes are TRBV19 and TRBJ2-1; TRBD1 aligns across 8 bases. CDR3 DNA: TGTGCCAGTAGTATGGACAGGGTAATAGGGGAGCAGTTCTTC. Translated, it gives CASSMDRVIGEQFF.